These 17 T cell receptor beta chains were sequenced from one sample in a study of blood T cell repertoires in COVID-19. Repertoires were generated with immunoSEQ multiplex PCR, while TCRdb's copy carries only in-frame clones and drops some. The repertoire holds more than 200,000 clones, with 85% to 90% as singletons. Sequenced material: PBMCs or T cells enriched from blood (not recorded which). These TCRs come from a woman in her 30s who had recovered from COVID-19.

The genes are TRBV27 and TRBJ2-2; 9 bases match TRBD2. This CDR3 spans 16 amino acids. Trimming at V came to 3 bases and at J to 10 bases, leaving 12 bases not matched to a gene. The germline V gene has CDR1 MNHEY and CDR2 SMNVEV (reference sequence). The CDR3 protein is CASSLVAGALREELFF. The CDR3 DNA sequence: TGTGCCAGCAGTTTGGTAGCGGGAGCCCTACGGGAGGAGCTGTTTTTT.

The chain has TRBV30 and TRBJ2-7; D is perhaps TRBD2 (6 bases). The germline V and J ends were trimmed by 4 bases and 5 bases, with 15 bases remaining between them. Germline V gives CDR1 GTSNPN, CDR2 SVGIG (reference sequence). This CDR3 is 13 amino acids long. This CDR3 is CAWNAGRFHEQYF. The CDR3 DNA reads as TGTGCCTGGAACGCAGGGAGGTTTCACGAGCAGTACTTC. The full variable domain, with the rest looked up from reference TRBV30 and TRBJ2-7, is SQTIHQWPATLVQPVGSPLSLECTVEGTSNPNLYWYRQAAGRGLQLLFYSVGIGQISSEVPQNLSASRPQDRQFILSSKKLLLSDSGFYLCAWNAGRFHEQYFGPGTRLTVT.

The V gene is TRBV9, the J gene TRBJ2-5; 11 positions match TRBD2. Germline assignment: CDR1 SGDLS and CDR2 YYNGEE. This CDR3 comprises 16 residues. J gave up 4 bases and V 4 bases, and 9 bases lay outside the gene matches. CDR3 bases: TGTGCCAGCAGCTTACTTAGCGGGAGGGCCGGAGAGACCCAGTACTTC. Translation: CASSLLSGRAGETQYF.

This clone was counted a few times. This chain links TRBV28 with TRBJ1-5; 8 bases fit TRBD1. V shed 5 bases and J 4 bases; nucleotides not matched to a gene: 4. Per germline, CDR1 MDHEN and CDR2 SYDVKM. The CDR3 runs to 14 residues. CDR3 region: CASSRTGWNQPQHF. CDR3 nucleotide sequence: TGTGCCAGCAGTCGGACAGGGTGGAATCAGCCCCAGCATTTT.

The chain has TRBV10-3 and TRBJ1-2, with 7 bases fitting TRBD1. Losses at the gene ends were 7 bases for V and 2 bases for J; bases not matched to a gene: 10. CDR3 length equals 15 residues. Germline assignment: CDR1 ENHRY and CDR2 SYGVKD. The chain's CDR3 is CAIIRDSSSNYGYTF. CDR3 bases: TGTGCCATCATCCGGGACAGTTCATCCAACTATGGCTACACCTTC.

The J gene is TRBJ2-7, the V gene TRBV6-5; 9 bases agree with TRBD2. The CDR3 totals 16 residues. Losses at the gene ends were 2 bases for V and 0 bases for J; bases not matched to a gene: 5. CDR1 is MNHEY and CDR2 is SVGAGI in the germline V gene. CDR3 coding DNA: TGTGCCAGCAGTTACGACGGTAGCGGGAGCTCCTACGAGCAGTACTTC. Its protein product is CASSYDGSGSSYEQYF.

The CDR3: CASSAGQSNTEAFF. As DNA, the CDR3 is TGTGCCAGTAGTGCGGGACAGTCGAACACTGAAGCTTTCTTT. The genes are TRBV19 and TRBJ1-1; TRBD1 matches at 7 bases. The CDR3 totals 14 residues. The V gene end was trimmed by 5 bases and the J gene end by 1 base; junction bases not matched to a gene: 4. Germline CDR1 reads LNHDA; CDR2 reads SQIVND (reference sequence).

The chain is built from TRBV28 and TRBJ1-2, with a tentative D call TRBD1 (5 bases). The germline V gene encodes CDR1 MDHEN and CDR2 SYDVKM. The length of the CDR3 is 16 residues. V was cut by 4 bases and J by 4 bases, with 19 bases left in between. The CDR3 here is CASSSPRQLFGYGYTF. The DNA for the CDR3 is TGTGCCAGCAGTTCCCCCCGACAGCTCTTTGGCTATGGCTACACCTTC.

The CDR3 spells CASSQDGRGNTEAFF. The CDR3 DNA follows: TGTGCCAGCAGCCAAGACGGGAGGGGGAACACTGAAGCTTTCTTT. The V gene is TRBV3-1 (or the pseudogene TRBV3-2), the J gene TRBJ1-1; D is possibly TRBD1 (5 bases). The CDR3 spans 15 residues. Germline V gene lookup returns CDR1 LGHDT and CDR2 YNNKEL (reference sequence). With 0 bases removed from V and 1 base from J, the gap between germline ends came to 9 bases.

The CDR3 bases are TGTGCCAGCAGCCCGAGACAGGGAAGGATCTACGAGCAGTACTTC. The encoded protein is CASSPRQGRIYEQYF. This chain joins TRBV5-4 and TRBJ2-7; 7 positions match TRBD1. This CDR3 has 15 amino acids. From germline, CDR1 is SGHNT and CDR2 YYREEE (reference sequence). V lost 4 bases and J lost 3; bases outside the gene matches: 10.

The chain combines TRBV19 with TRBJ1-2, with 9 bases that match TRBD1. CDR3 length equals 16 residues. Germline V CDR1 and CDR2: LNHDA, SQIVND (reference sequence). Trimming removed 3 bases from V and 1 base from J; junction bases left unmatched: 6. The CDR3 loop reads CASSIIWDRVNYGYTF. The CDR3 region has the DNA TGTGCCAGTAGTATTATCTGGGACAGGGTTAACTATGGCTACACCTTC.

This chain uses TRBV6-2 or TRBV6-3 with TRBJ1-1; 8 bases fit TRBD1. The CDR3 has 17 amino acids. Germline CDR1 MNHEY, CDR2 SVGEGT. The J segment lost 1 base and the V segment lost 2 bases, leaving 9 bases of the junction unmatched. CDR3 in amino acids: CASSYADRGDGNTEAFF. CDR3 nucleotides: TGTGCCAGCAGTTACGCAGACAGGGGTGATGGGAACACTGAAGCTTTCTTT.

The chain carries TRBV10-3 and TRBJ2-7, with 9 bases matching TRBD2. In germline, CDR1 is ENHRY, CDR2 SYGVKD. The CDR3 is 15 residues long. Losses at the gene ends were 2 bases for V and 2 bases for J; bases not matched to a gene: 4. As DNA, the CDR3 is TGTGCCATCAGTGAGCTTGGACTAGCGACCTACGAGCAGTACTTC. Protein: CAISELGLATYEQYF.

The chain uses TRBV28 and TRBJ1-1; TRBD1 might be the D (5 bases). The V end lost 5 bases, the J end lost 1 base, and 17 bases lay between the germline ends. CDR3 length: 16 amino acids. Germline loops: CDR1 MDHEN, CDR2 SYDVKM. For the CDR3, the DNA is TGTGCCAGCAGTCTAAGGGGCAGGGCTGAGAACACTGAAGCTTTCTTT. Translation gives CASSLRGRAENTEAFF.

The chain employs TRBV7-9 and TRBJ1-1; tentatively, D is TRBD1 (5 bases). Germline CDR1 and CDR2: SEHNR and FQNEAQ (reference sequence). This CDR3 is 14 amino acids long. Deletions cut 5 bases from V and 6 bases from J, with 16 bases between. The CDR3 DNA is TGTGCCAGCAGCCTCAGGCAGGGAGGGCCTGAAGCTTTCTTT. Amino acid sequence: CASSLRQGGPEAFF.

The chain uses TRBV3-1 (or the pseudogene TRBV3-2) and TRBJ2-7; a possible D gene is TRBD2 (5 bases). This CDR3 contains 15 residues. Trimming removed 0 bases from V and 1 base from J, with 10 bases in between. Germline V CDR1 and CDR2: LGHDT, YNNKEL (reference sequence). In DNA form, the CDR3 reads TGTGCCAGCAGCCAAGATAGAAGCGGTTCCTACGAGCAGTACTTC. This codes for CASSQDRSGSYEQYF.

This clone was seen just once. At one of its ends the junction is not consistent with the germline gene, which may arise from a read error. DNA of the CDR3: TGTGCCAGCAGTTTAGCGGGAGGTCCGTACAATGAGCAGTTCTTC. Its translation is CASSLAGGPYNEQFF. The chain recombines TRBV11-3 with TRBJ2-1; 10 bases match TRBD2. Germline lookup yields CDR1 SGHNT and CDR2 YENEEA. This CDR3 region has 15 residues.